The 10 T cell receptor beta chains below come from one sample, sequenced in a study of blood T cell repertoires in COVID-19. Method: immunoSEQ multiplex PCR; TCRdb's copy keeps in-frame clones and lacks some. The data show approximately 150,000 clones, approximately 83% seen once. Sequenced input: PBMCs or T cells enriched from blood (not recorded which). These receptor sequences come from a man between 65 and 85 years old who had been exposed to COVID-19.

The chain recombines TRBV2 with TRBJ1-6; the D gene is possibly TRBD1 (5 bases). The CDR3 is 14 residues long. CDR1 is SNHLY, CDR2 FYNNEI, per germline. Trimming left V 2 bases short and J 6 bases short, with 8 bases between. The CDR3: CASSESGANSPLHF. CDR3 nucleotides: TGTGCCAGCAGTGAATCTGGGGCTAATTCACCCCTCCACTTT. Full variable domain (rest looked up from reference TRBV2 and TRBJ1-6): EPEVTQTPSHQVTQMGQEVILRCVPISNHLYFYWYRQILGQKVEFLVSFYNNEISEKSEIFDDQFSVERPDGSNFTLKIRSTKLEDSAMYFCASSESGANSPLHFGNGTRLTVT.

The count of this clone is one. CDR3 sequence (DNA): TGTGCCAGCTCACCCGGGCTCGAACAAGGGGCAGATACGCAGTATTTT. As protein: CASSPGLEQGADTQYF. The rearrangement links TRBV18 to TRBJ2-3, with TRBD1 as a possible D gene (5 bases). The CDR3 is 16 residues long. Germline CDR1 and CDR2: KGHSH and LQKENI. Trimming cost V 3 bases and J 4 bases, with 17 bases left between them.

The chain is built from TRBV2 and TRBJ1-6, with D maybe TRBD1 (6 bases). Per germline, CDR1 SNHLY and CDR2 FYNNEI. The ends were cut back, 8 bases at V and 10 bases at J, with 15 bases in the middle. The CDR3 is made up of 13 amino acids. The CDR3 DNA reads TGTGCCAGCTGGGGGCCGGGCAGCTCACCCCTCCACTTT. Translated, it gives CASWGPGSSPLHF.

Written as DNA, the CDR3 is TGTGCCAGCAGCGTCACAGGGAGCGGGGAGCTGTTTTTT. It yields the protein CASSVTGSGELFF. V and J are TRBV9 and TRBJ2-2; perhaps TRBD1 as D (6 bases). The germline V gene has CDR1 SGDLS and CDR2 YYNGEE. Between the trimmed V and J ends, which lost 2 bases and 7 bases, there was a span of 9 bases. The CDR3 contains 13 residues.

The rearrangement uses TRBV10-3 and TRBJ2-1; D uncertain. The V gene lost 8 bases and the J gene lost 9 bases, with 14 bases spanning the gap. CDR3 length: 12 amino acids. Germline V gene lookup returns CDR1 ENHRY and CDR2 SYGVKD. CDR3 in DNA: TGTGCCATCTCCCCTTCCGAGGTTGAGCAGTTCTTC. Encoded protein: CAISPSEVEQFF.

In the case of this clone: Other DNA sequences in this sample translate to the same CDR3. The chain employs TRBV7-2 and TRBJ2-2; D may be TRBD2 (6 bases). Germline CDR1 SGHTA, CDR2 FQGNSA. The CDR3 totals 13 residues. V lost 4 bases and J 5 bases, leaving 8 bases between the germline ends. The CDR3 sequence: CASSSTRTGELFF. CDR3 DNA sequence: TGTGCCAGCAGCTCGACTAGAACCGGGGAGCTGTTTTTT. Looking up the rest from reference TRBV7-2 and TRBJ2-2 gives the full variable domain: GAGVSQSPSNKVTEKGKDVELRCDPISGHTALYWYRQSLGQGLEFLIYFQGNSAPDKSGLPSDRFSAERTGGSVSTLTIQRTQQEDSAVYLCASSSTRTGELFFGEGSRLTVL.

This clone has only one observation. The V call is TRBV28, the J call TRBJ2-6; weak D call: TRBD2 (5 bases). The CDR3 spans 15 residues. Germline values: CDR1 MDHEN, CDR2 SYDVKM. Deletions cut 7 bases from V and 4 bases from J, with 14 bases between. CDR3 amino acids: CASTPGRWGANVLTF. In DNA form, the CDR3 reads TGTGCCAGCACCCCGGGAAGGTGGGGGGCCAACGTCCTGACTTTC.

The CDR3 region has the DNA TGTGCCACCCGGCTTAGCCAATATAATAGCAATCAGCCCCAGCATTTT. Amino acids: CATRLSQYNSNQPQHF. This sequence joins TRBV19 and TRBJ1-5; no firm D call. The CDR3 runs 16 residues. Germline V gene data show CDR1 as LNHDA and CDR2 as SQIVND (reference sequence). V was trimmed by 10 bases and J by 0 bases, leaving 19 bases between them. The entire variable domain, with the rest obtained from reference TRBV19 and TRBJ1-5, is as follows: DGGITQSPKYLFRKEGQNVTLSCEQNLNHDAMYWYRQDPGQGLRLIYYSQIVNDFQKGDIAEGYSVSREKKESFPLTVTSAQKNPTAFYLCATRLSQYNSNQPQHFGDGTRLSIL.

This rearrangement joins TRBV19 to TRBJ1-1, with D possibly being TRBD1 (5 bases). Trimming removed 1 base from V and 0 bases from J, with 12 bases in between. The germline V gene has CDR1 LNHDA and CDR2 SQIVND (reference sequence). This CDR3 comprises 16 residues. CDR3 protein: CASSIAAGIMNTEAFF. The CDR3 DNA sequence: TGTGCCAGTAGTATAGCGGCAGGGATAATGAACACTGAAGCTTTCTTT. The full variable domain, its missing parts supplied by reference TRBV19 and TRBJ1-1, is DGGITQSPKYLFRKEGQNVTLSCEQNLNHDAMYWYRQDPGQGLRLIYYSQIVNDFQKGDIAEGYSVSREKKESFPLTVTSAQKNPTAFYLCASSIAAGIMNTEAFFGQGTRLTVV.

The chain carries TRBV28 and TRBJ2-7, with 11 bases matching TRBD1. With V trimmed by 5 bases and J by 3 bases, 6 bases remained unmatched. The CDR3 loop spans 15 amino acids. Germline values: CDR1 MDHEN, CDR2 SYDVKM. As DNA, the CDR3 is TGTGCCAGCAGTGGGGACAGGGGGTGGGTCTACGAGCAGTACTTC. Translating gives CASSGDRGWVYEQYF.